This is a list of T cell receptor beta chains from one sample in a study of lymphopenia after photon versus proton radiotherapy. Sequencing was performed with immunoSEQ multiplex PCR; in TCRdb, only in-frame clones are kept and a portion is missing. The sample contains about 40,000 clones, 86% of which appear only once. The sample here was peripheral blood, taken from a patient treated with proton-based radiotherapy. The receptors originated from a woman in her 70s with pancreatic cancer. Some clones in this sample may be carry-over from other donors' samples. Both conserved end residues are part of each CDR3. Fields, in order: V gene, J gene, D gene, clone size, CDR3 protein, CDR3 DNA. The D gene is left open where the match is weak. Clone sizes are given selectively: once, few, many, or a class where the clone is expanded.

v_call: TRBV11-2
j_call: TRBJ2-3
d_call: NA
clone_size: NA
cdr3_aa: CASSLPPAERDTQYF
cdr3_nt: TGTGCCAGCAGCTTACCTCCGGCCGAGAGAGATACGCAGTATTTT

v_call: TRBV11-3
j_call: TRBJ2-3
d_call: NA
clone_size: NA
cdr3_aa: CASSLGRGSDTQYF
cdr3_nt: TGTGCCAGCAGCTTAGGCCGAGGGTCAGATACGCAGTATTTT

v_call: TRBV7-2
j_call: TRBJ2-7
d_call: TRBD1
clone_size: NA
cdr3_aa: CASSLGRSGGQGEQYF
cdr3_nt: TGTGCCAGCAGCTTAGGTCGTTCAGGAGGACAGGGCGAGCAGTACTTC

v_call: TRBV28
j_call: TRBJ1-3
d_call: NA
clone_size: NA
cdr3_aa: CASSFPWGSSGNTIYF
cdr3_nt: TGTGCCAGCAGTTTTCCGTGGGGGAGCTCTGGAAACACCATATATTTT

v_call: TRBV5-1
j_call: TRBJ2-3
d_call: TRBD2
clone_size: once
cdr3_aa: CASRAGGRNTDTQYF
cdr3_nt: TGCGCCAGCAGGGCGGGCGGGAGAAACACAGATACGCAGTATTTT

v_call: TRBV7-2
j_call: TRBJ2-7
d_call: NA
clone_size: NA
cdr3_aa: CASSRDWPYEQYF
cdr3_nt: TGTGCCAGCAGCAGGGACTGGCCCTACGAGCAGTACTTC

v_call: TRBV10-3
j_call: TRBJ2-4
d_call: TRBD2
clone_size: NA
cdr3_aa: CAISEGDYQAKNIQYF
cdr3_nt: TGTGCCATCAGTGAGGGGGACTACCAGGCCAAAAACATTCAGTACTTC

v_call: TRBV11-2
j_call: TRBJ2-5
d_call: NA
clone_size: NA
cdr3_aa: CASSLRGGGAQETQYF
cdr3_nt: TGTGCCAGCAGCTTGCGGGGCGGAGGTGCTCAAGAGACCCAGTACTTC

v_call: TRBV7-2
j_call: TRBJ2-1
d_call: NA
clone_size: NA
cdr3_aa: CASSPFSGTQFF
cdr3_nt: TGTGCCAGCAGCCCATTTTCCGGGACGCAGTTCTTC

v_call: TRBV6-6
j_call: TRBJ2-6
d_call: NA
clone_size: NA
cdr3_aa: CASSYSISGANVLTF
cdr3_nt: TGTGCCAGCAGTTACTCGATATCTGGGGCCAACGTCCTGACTTTC

v_call: TRBV20-1
j_call: TRBJ2-5
d_call: NA
clone_size: few
cdr3_aa: CSAQHQETQYF
cdr3_nt: TGCAGTGCTCAGCACCAAGAGACCCAGTACTTC

v_call: TRBV14
j_call: TRBJ2-3
d_call: TRBD2
clone_size: once
cdr3_aa: CASSRIRLAGGEDTQYF
cdr3_nt: TGTGCCAGCAGCCGCATAAGACTAGCGGGAGGTGAAGATACGCAGTATTTT

v_call: TRBV27
j_call: TRBJ2-5
d_call: NA
clone_size: NA
cdr3_aa: CASSSRIPGETQYF
cdr3_nt: TGTGCCAGCAGTTCGCGGATCCCCGGAGAGACCCAGTACTTC

v_call: TRBV15
j_call: TRBJ1-2
d_call: TRBD1
clone_size: NA
cdr3_aa: CATSIGDSNYGYTF
cdr3_nt: TGTGCCACCAGCATAGGGGACAGTAACTATGGCTACACCTTC

v_call: TRBV6-1
j_call: TRBJ2-7
d_call: NA
clone_size: NA
cdr3_aa: CASSGSIEQYF
cdr3_nt: TGTGCCAGCAGTGGGTCGATCGAGCAGTACTTC

v_call: TRBV7-9
j_call: TRBJ2-1
d_call: NA
clone_size: NA
cdr3_aa: CASSLASLATSYNEQFF
cdr3_nt: TGTGCCAGCAGCTTAGCAAGCCTAGCCACCTCCTACAATGAGCAGTTCTTC

v_call: TRBV19
j_call: TRBJ1-2
d_call: TRBD1
clone_size: NA
cdr3_aa: CASHRRGQGDSNYGYTF
cdr3_nt: TGTGCCAGTCACCGGAGAGGACAGGGGGACTCTAACTATGGCTACACCTTC

v_call: TRBV30
j_call: TRBJ1-2
d_call: NA
clone_size: NA
cdr3_aa: CAWSVLAGEGYTF
cdr3_nt: TGTGCCTGGAGTGTACTGGCAGGGGAAGGCTACACCTTC

v_call: TRBV5-4
j_call: TRBJ1-1
d_call: TRBD1
clone_size: few
cdr3_aa: CASSLQGAFRAFF
cdr3_nt: TGTGCCAGCAGCTTACAGGGGGCGTTTCGCGCTTTCTTT

v_call: TRBV5-1
j_call: TRBJ2-2
d_call: NA
clone_size: NA
cdr3_aa: CASSLDLNTGELFF
cdr3_nt: TGCGCCAGCAGCTTAGACTTAAACACCGGGGAGCTGTTTTTT

v_call: TRBV5-1
j_call: TRBJ2-2
d_call: TRBD2
clone_size: NA
cdr3_aa: CASSLGLAVINTGELFF
cdr3_nt: TGCGCCAGCAGCTTAGGACTAGCGGTTATCAACACCGGGGAGCTGTTTTTT

v_call: TRBV19
j_call: TRBJ1-3
d_call: TRBD1
clone_size: NA
cdr3_aa: CASRGQNSGNTIYF
cdr3_nt: TGTGCCAGTAGGGGACAGAACTCTGGAAACACCATATATTTT

v_call: TRBV9
j_call: TRBJ1-3
d_call: NA
clone_size: NA
cdr3_aa: CASSVGSPAGSGNTIYF
cdr3_nt: TGTGCCAGCAGCGTGGGAAGTCCGGCTGGCTCTGGAAACACCATATATTTT

v_call: TRBV7-9
j_call: TRBJ2-7
d_call: NA
clone_size: NA
cdr3_aa: CASSSGAKYEQYF
cdr3_nt: TGTGCCAGCAGCTCCGGGGCGAAGTACGAGCAGTACTTC

v_call: TRBV28
j_call: TRBJ1-4
d_call: TRBD1
clone_size: NA
cdr3_aa: CAIRQGAGEKLFF
cdr3_nt: TGTGCCATACGCCAGGGGGCTGGTGAAAAACTGTTTTTT

v_call: TRBV11-2
j_call: TRBJ2-3
d_call: TRBD1
clone_size: NA
cdr3_aa: CASSFTGEDTQYF
cdr3_nt: TGTGCCAGCAGCTTTACAGGGGAAGATACGCAGTATTTT

v_call: TRBV15
j_call: TRBJ2-5
d_call: TRBD2
clone_size: NA
cdr3_aa: CATSPSGGETQYF
cdr3_nt: TGTGCCACCAGCCCTTCCGGGGGGGAGACCCAGTACTTC

v_call: TRBV29-1
j_call: TRBJ1-1
d_call: NA
clone_size: NA
cdr3_aa: CSVDDSHTEAFF
cdr3_nt: TGCAGCGTTGATGACAGCCACACTGAAGCTTTCTTT

v_call: TRBV7-7
j_call: TRBJ2-3
d_call: NA
clone_size: NA
cdr3_aa: CASSQDLTDTQYF
cdr3_nt: TGTGCTAGCAGCCAGGACCTTACAGATACGCAGTATTTT

v_call: TRBV19
j_call: TRBJ2-2
d_call: NA
clone_size: NA
cdr3_aa: CASSKDSANTGELFF
cdr3_nt: TGTGCCAGTAGCAAAGACAGCGCGAACACCGGGGAGCTGTTTTTT

v_call: TRBV11-1
j_call: TRBJ2-1
d_call: TRBD2
clone_size: NA
cdr3_aa: CASSYRLAGVRNNEQFF
cdr3_nt: TGTGCCAGCAGCTACCGACTAGCGGGAGTAAGGAACAATGAGCAGTTCTTC

v_call: TRBV28
j_call: TRBJ1-2
d_call: NA
clone_size: NA
cdr3_aa: CASSPSIGLYGYTF
cdr3_nt: TGTGCCAGCAGCCCGTCCATAGGTCTCTATGGCTACACCTTC

v_call: TRBV5-1
j_call: TRBJ2-7
d_call: NA
clone_size: NA
cdr3_aa: CASSENRDQTYEQYF
cdr3_nt: TGCGCCAGCAGCGAAAACCGGGACCAGACCTACGAGCAGTACTTC

v_call: TRBV19
j_call: TRBJ1-4
d_call: NA
clone_size: NA
cdr3_aa: CASSIRGATNEKLFF
cdr3_nt: TGTGCCAGTAGTATCCGGGGTGCAACTAATGAAAAACTGTTTTTT

v_call: TRBV10-3
j_call: TRBJ2-5
d_call: NA
clone_size: NA
cdr3_aa: CAISEGLAVIQETQYF
cdr3_nt: TGTGCCATCAGTGAAGGTTTAGCGGTCATCCAAGAGACCCAGTACTTC

v_call: TRBV7-8
j_call: TRBJ2-3
d_call: NA
clone_size: NA
cdr3_aa: CASSLQGSSTDTQYF
cdr3_nt: TGTGCCAGCAGCCTACAGGGATCTAGCACAGATACGCAGTATTTT

v_call: TRBV10-1
j_call: TRBJ2-7
d_call: TRBD2
clone_size: NA
cdr3_aa: CASSAAREGEQYF
cdr3_nt: TGCGCCAGCAGCGCAGCCCGGGAGGGCGAGCAGTACTTC

v_call: TRBV18
j_call: TRBJ2-7
d_call: NA
clone_size: NA
cdr3_aa: CASSTTRNHEQYF
cdr3_nt: TGTGCCAGCTCGACAACTAGGAACCACGAGCAGTACTTC

v_call: TRBV5-6
j_call: TRBJ2-7
d_call: NA
clone_size: NA
cdr3_aa: CASSQTEGLYEQYF
cdr3_nt: TGTGCCAGCAGCCAGACAGAGGGACTCTACGAGCAGTACTTC

v_call: TRBV30
j_call: TRBJ2-3
d_call: NA
clone_size: once
cdr3_aa: CAWSVSGSTDTQYF
cdr3_nt: TGTGCCTGGAGTGTCTCGGGGAGCACAGATACGCAGTATTTT

v_call: TRBV7-9
j_call: TRBJ2-7
d_call: NA
clone_size: NA
cdr3_aa: CASSPVGWDEQYF
cdr3_nt: TGTGCCAGCAGCCCAGTGGGGTGGGACGAGCAGTACTTC

v_call: TRBV7-9
j_call: TRBJ2-7
d_call: TRBD1
clone_size: NA
cdr3_aa: CASSLLGLGQGDLEQYF
cdr3_nt: TGTGCCAGCAGCTTATTGGGTTTAGGACAGGGGGACCTCGAGCAGTACTTC

v_call: TRBV27
j_call: TRBJ2-7
d_call: NA
clone_size: NA
cdr3_aa: CASPSYEQYF
cdr3_nt: TGTGCCAGCCCCTCCTACGAGCAGTACTTC

v_call: TRBV6-1
j_call: TRBJ2-7
d_call: TRBD1
clone_size: NA
cdr3_aa: CASTGIGQGTYEQYF
cdr3_nt: TGTGCCAGCACCGGAATTGGACAGGGGACCTACGAGCAGTACTTC

v_call: TRBV7-7
j_call: TRBJ1-1
d_call: NA
clone_size: few
cdr3_aa: CASSLGRNTEAFF
cdr3_nt: TGTGCTAGCAGCTTAGGCAGGAACACTGAAGCTTTCTTT

v_call: TRBV11-2
j_call: TRBJ1-6
d_call: NA
clone_size: NA
cdr3_aa: CASSFTGILLSPLHF
cdr3_nt: TGTGCCAGCAGCTTTACAGGGATCCTTCTTTCACCCCTCCACTTT

v_call: TRBV7-2
j_call: TRBJ2-1
d_call: TRBD2
clone_size: NA
cdr3_aa: CASSLGLAAVNEQFF
cdr3_nt: TGTGCCAGCAGCTTAGGTCTAGCGGCAGTCAATGAGCAGTTCTTC